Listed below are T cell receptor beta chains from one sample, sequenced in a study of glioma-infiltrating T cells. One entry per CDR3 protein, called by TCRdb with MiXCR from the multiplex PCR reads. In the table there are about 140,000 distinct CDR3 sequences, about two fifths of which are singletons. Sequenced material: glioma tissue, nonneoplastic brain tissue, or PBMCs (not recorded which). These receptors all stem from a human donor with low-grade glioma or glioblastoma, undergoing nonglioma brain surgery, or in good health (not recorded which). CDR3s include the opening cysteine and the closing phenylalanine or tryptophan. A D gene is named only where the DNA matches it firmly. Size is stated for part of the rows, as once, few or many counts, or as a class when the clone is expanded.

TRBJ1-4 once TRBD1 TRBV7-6 CARSPRTGVDEKLFF TGTGCCCGCAGCCCCCGGACAGGGGTGGATGAAAAACTGTTTTTT
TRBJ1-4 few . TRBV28 CASSLYWEKLFF TGTGCCAGCAGTTTATATTGGGAAAAACTGTTTTTT
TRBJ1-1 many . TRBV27 CASSLGESTEAFF TGTGCCAGCAGTTTGGGGGAGTCCACTGAAGCTTTCTTT
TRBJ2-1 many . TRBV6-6 CASSYLTDLPSYNEQFF TGTGCCAGCAGTTACCTGACAGACTTACCGTCCTACAATGAGCAGTTCTTC
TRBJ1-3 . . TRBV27 CASSPRASRNTIYF TGTGCCAGCAGTCCCAGGGCCTCTCGAAACACCATATATTTT
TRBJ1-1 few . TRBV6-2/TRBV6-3 CASTVQGDAEAFF TGTGCCAGCACCGTTCAAGGGGACGCTGAAGCTTTCTTT
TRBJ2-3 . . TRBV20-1 CSAKSDTQYF TGCAGTGCTAAGTCGGATACGCAGTATTTT
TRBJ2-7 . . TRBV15 CATSIRERAGEQYF TGTGCCACCAGCATTCGGGAAAGGGCAGGTGAGCAGTACTTC
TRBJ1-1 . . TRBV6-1 CASGGQMNTEAFF TGTGCCAGCGGCGGACAGATGAACACTGAAGCTTTCTTT
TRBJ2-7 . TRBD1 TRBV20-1 CSARRPGTGFEQYF TGCAGTGCTAGACGTCCCGGGACAGGGTTCGAGCAGTACTTC
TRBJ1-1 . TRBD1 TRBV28 CASRRTGLNTEAFF TGTGCCAGCAGAAGGACAGGGTTAAACACTGAAGCTTTCTTT
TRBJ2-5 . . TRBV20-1 CSATYQETQYF TGCAGTGCTACCTACCAAGAGACCCAGTACTTC
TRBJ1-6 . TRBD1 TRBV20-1 CSARWQGGTSPLHF TGCAGTGCTAGATGGCAGGGGGGTACTTCACCCCTCCACTTT
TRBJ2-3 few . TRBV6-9 CASSLSRALDTQYF TGTGCCAGCAGTTTATCTAGGGCGTTGGATACGCAGTATTTT
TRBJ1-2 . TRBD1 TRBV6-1 CASSQTGKYGYTF TGTGCCAGCAGTCAGACAGGGAAGTATGGCTACACCTTC
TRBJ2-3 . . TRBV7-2 CARTEPVAGTDTQYF TGTGCCCGCACCGAGCCTGTAGCGGGCACAGATACGCAGTATTTT
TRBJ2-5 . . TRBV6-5 CASSSPPERQLQYF TGTGCCAGCAGTTCACCCCCGGAGAGGCAATTACAGTACTTC
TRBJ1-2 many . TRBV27 CASSRQGNYGYTF TGTGCCAGCAGTCGCCAGGGGAACTATGGCTACACCTTC
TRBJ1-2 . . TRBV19 CASSQGLSFHYGYTF TGTGCCAGTAGTCAGGGTCTCAGCTTTCACTATGGCTACACCTTC
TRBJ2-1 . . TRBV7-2 CASSLGLNYNEQFF TGTGCCAGCAGCTTAGGGCTAAATTACAATGAGCAGTTCTTC
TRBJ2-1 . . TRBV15 CATSRTGYGDNEQFF TGTGCCACCAGCAGAACAGGGTACGGCGACAATGAGCAGTTCTTC
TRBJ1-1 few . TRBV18 CASSPPGLNTEAFF TGTGCCAGCTCACCACCGGGGTTGAACACTGAAGCTTTCTTT
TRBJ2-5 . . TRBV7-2 CASSLGYHQETQYF TGTGCCAGCAGCTTAGGGTACCACCAAGAGACCCAGTACTTC
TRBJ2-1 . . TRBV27 CASSLSQSFNEQFF TGTGCCAGCAGTTTATCGCAGTCCTTCAATGAGCAGTTCTTC
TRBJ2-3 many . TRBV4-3 CASSQDAGSTDTQYF TGCGCCAGCAGCCAAGACGCGGGTAGCACAGATACGCAGTATTTT
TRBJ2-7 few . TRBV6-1 CASSEAWVLAYEQYF TGTGCCAGCAGTGAAGCGTGGGTACTAGCTTACGAGCAGTACTTC
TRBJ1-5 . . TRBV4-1 CASSQDGGQSNQPQHF TGCGCCAGCAGCCAAGACGGGGGTCAGAGCAATCAGCCCCAGCATTTT
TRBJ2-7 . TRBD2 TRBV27 CASSGGDPTYEQYF TGTGCCAGCAGTGGGGGGGACCCTACATACGAGCAGTACTTC
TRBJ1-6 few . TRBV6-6 CASSYSRATGESHSPLHF TGTGCCAGCAGTTACAGCCGTGCGACGGGCGAGAGTCATTCACCCCTCCACTTT
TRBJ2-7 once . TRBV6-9 CASSSRDGYEQYF TGTGCCAGCAGTTCCCGGGACGGTTACGAGCAGTACTTC
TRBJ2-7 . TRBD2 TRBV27 CAGGTSGVITKPTSYEQYF TGTGCGGGGGGTACTAGCGGGGTTATAACTAAACCGACCTCCTACGAGCAGTACTTC
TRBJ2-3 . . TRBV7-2 CASSFGTTDTQYF TGTGCCAGCAGCTTCGGGACGACAGATACGCAGTATTTT
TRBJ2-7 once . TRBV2 CASSAERSRYF TGTGCCAGCAGTGCTGAGCGATCGCGGTACTTC